These 15 T cell receptor beta chains share one sample of origin, sequenced in a study of T-cell reconstitution after alpha-beta-depleted transplantation in children. The library targeted TCRbeta and was prepared with unique molecular identifiers. MiXCR, applied by TCRdb to the PCR reads, yields one record per CDR3 protein. The sample has hundreds of thousands of distinct CDR3 sequences, about 17% seen once. The sequences come from PBMCs, mostly from graft donor cells, collected 360 days after TCRalphabeta/CD19-depleted stem cell transplant. All receptors come from a male patient under 10 years old who had a stem cell transplant for acute lymphoblastic leukemia, so the T cells may come from the graft donor.

The chain employs TRBV4-1 and TRBJ2-1, with 7 bases aligning to TRBD1. The CDR3 runs to 19 residues. The V and J ends lost 2 bases and 8 bases, in that order; junction bases with no gene match: 21. Germline V gene lookup returns CDR1 MGHRA and CDR2 YSYEKL. CDR3 amino acids: CASSQHPHFRDSRMYEQFF. DNA of the CDR3: TGCGCCAGCAGCCAACATCCCCACTTCCGGGACAGTCGTATGTATGAGCAGTTCTTC.

The V gene is TRBV27, the J gene TRBJ1-1; a possible D gene is TRBD1 (6 bases). V gave up 1 base and J gave up 2 bases, with 11 bases separating them. Per the germline V gene, CDR1 is MNHEY and CDR2 is SMNVEV (reference sequence). This CDR3 comprises 15 residues. CDR3 nucleotides: TGTGCCAGCAGTTTATGGGGGCAGGAAAACACTGAAGCTTTCTTT. Protein: CASSLWGQENTEAFF.

This clonotype came up many times. V gene TRBV6-2 or TRBV6-3 combines with J gene TRBJ2-7; D not certain. Germline V lookup: CDR1 MNHEY, CDR2 SVGEGT. V shed 3 bases and J shed 4 bases, with 13 bases lying between them. The CDR3 runs to 14 residues. CDR3: CASSYFSGGYEQYF. CDR3 DNA sequence: TGTGCCAGCAGTTATTTTAGTGGCGGATACGAGCAGTACTTC.

This clonotype has only a few counts. This sequence joins TRBV28 and TRBJ2-5; the D is unclear. Germline V lookup: CDR1 MDHEN, CDR2 SYDVKM. The CDR3 spans 13 residues. V was trimmed by 3 bases and J by 4 bases, leaving 9 bases between them. CDR3 coding DNA: TGTGCCAGCAGTTTCGGGTGGACAGAGACCCAGTACTTC. Protein sequence: CASSFGWTETQYF.

This clonotype was counted at least ten times. The CDR3 is CAISARGIIGETQYF. The CDR3 nucleotides read TGTGCCATCAGTGCCAGGGGAATAATAGGAGAGACCCAGTACTTC. This chain uses TRBV10-3 with TRBJ2-5, with TRBD1 as a possible D gene (6 bases). The CDR3 length is 15 residues. From germline, CDR1 is ENHRY and CDR2 SYGVKD. Trimming cost V 4 bases and J 4 bases, with 16 bases left between them.

The chain uses TRBV10-3 and TRBJ2-1; 9 bases line up with TRBD2. The CDR3 spans 15 residues. Germline lookup yields CDR1 ENHRY and CDR2 SYGVKD. After removal of 3 bases from V and 9 bases from J, the junction contained 9 bases not matched to a gene. The CDR3 DNA sequence: TGTGCCATCAGTGACCTAGCGGGAAAGTCTCCTGAGCAGTTCTTC. Translated, it gives CAISDLAGKSPEQFF.

This chain joins TRBV4-3 and TRBJ2-7; the D gene could be TRBD1 or TRBD2 (6 bases each). The CDR3 runs 15 residues. Trimming shortened V by 1 base and J by 6 bases, and 16 bases separated the two germline ends. From germline, CDR1 is LGHNA and CDR2 YSLEER. The CDR3 coding sequence is TGCGCCAGCAGCCAAGTGGGGGGCCCCCTTGGCGAGCAGTACTTC. Translation gives CASSQVGGPLGEQYF.

This clonotype was seen ten or more times. The rearrangement uses TRBV27 and TRBJ2-5; D is perhaps TRBD1 (6 bases). Germline CDR1 and CDR2: MNHEY and SMNVEV (reference sequence). CDR3 length: 15 amino acids. Trimming cost V 1 base and J 2 bases, with 11 bases left between them. The CDR3 DNA reads as TGTGCCAGCAGTTTATTAGGGACAACTCAAGAGACCCAGTACTTC. It is translated as CASSLLGTTQETQYF.

This clonotype was seen ten or more times. The chain couples TRBV20-1 to TRBJ2-1; 11 nucleotides match TRBD2. The V gene end was trimmed by 6 bases and the J gene end by 0 bases; junction bases not matched to a gene: 1. This CDR3 has 14 amino acids. Germline CDR1 and CDR2: DFQATT and SNEGSKA (reference sequence). The CDR3 sequence: CSALAGGSYNEQFF. Written as DNA, the CDR3 is TGCAGTGCGCTAGCGGGAGGCTCCTACAATGAGCAGTTCTTC.

This clonotype was counted a few times. Because it lacks the conserved phenylalanine or tryptophan at the end, this CDR3 is likely a read error. No DNA is shown, since the ends of the CDR3 on it are uncertain; the CDR3 is the one TCRdb lists. This chain uses TRBV4-1 with TRBJ2-7; the listed D gene, TRBD1, was not tested against the DNA. The germline CDR1 and CDR2 sequences are MGHRA and YSYEKL. With termini counted, the CDR3 has 14 amino acids. The CDR3 reads CASSQAYGTPLFFI.

This clonotype was found many times. The CDR3 region has the DNA TGCAGCGTGCTGACAGGGGGAGGGCCCTACGAGCAGTACTTC. The encoded protein is CSVLTGGGPYEQYF. This sequence joins TRBV29-1 and TRBJ2-7; the match to TRBD1 covers 9 bases. Looked up from germline, CDR1 is SQVTM and CDR2 is ANQGSEA. J gave up 2 bases and V 6 bases, and 8 bases lay outside the gene matches. This CDR3 is 14 amino acids long.

This clonotype was seen only a few times. J is TRBJ2-3 and V is TRBV5-6; D is perhaps TRBD1 or TRBD2 (5 bases each). This CDR3 is built from 15 residues. Looked up from germline, CDR1 is SGHDT and CDR2 is YYEEEE. V gave up 2 bases and J gave up 5 bases, with 15 bases separating them. The CDR3: CASSFFPGSRDTQYF. CDR3 coding DNA: TGTGCCAGCAGCTTCTTCCCAGGGAGTCGAGATACGCAGTATTTT.

This clonotype appeared many times. V is TRBV5-1 and J is TRBJ1-3; D ambiguous. The germline V and J ends were trimmed by 5 bases and 2 bases, with 14 bases remaining between them. The CDR3 sequence is 15 residues long. Germline V gene sequence: CDR1 SGHRS, CDR2 YFSETQ. The CDR3 here is CASSEAGGAGNTIYF. DNA for the CDR3: TGCGCCAGCAGTGAGGCGGGAGGAGCTGGAAACACCATATATTTT.

This clonotype was detected only a few times. The chain links TRBV7-2 to TRBJ1-4; D ambiguous. Germline V gene sequence: CDR1 SGHTA, CDR2 FQGNSA. V gave up 0 bases and J gave up 6 bases, with 5 bases separating them. The CDR3 is made up of 13 amino acids. The CDR3: CASSLAPHEKLFF. The DNA of the CDR3 is TGTGCCAGCAGCTTAGCCCCCCATGAAAAACTGTTTTTT. Combining the CDR3 with reference TRBV7-2 and TRBJ1-4 gives the whole variable domain GAGVSQSPSNKVTEKGKDVELRCDPISGHTALYWYRQSLGQGLEFLIYFQGNSAPDKSGLPSDRFSAERTGGSVSTLTIQRTQQEDSAVYLCASSLAPHEKLFFGSGTQLSVL.

Ten or more counts support this clonotype. V and J are TRBV20-1 and TRBJ2-3; D might be TRBD2 (6 bases). This CDR3 region has 15 residues. V was cut by 5 bases and J by 1 base, with 16 bases left in between. Germline V gene lookup returns CDR1 DFQATT and CDR2 SNEGSKA (reference sequence). The CDR3 here is CSASKAGQGTDTQYF. DNA for the CDR3: TGCAGTGCTTCCAAAGCGGGTCAAGGCACAGATACGCAGTATTTT.